The 7 T cell receptor beta chains given below trace back to one sample, sequenced in a study of radiation and T cells in renal cell carcinoma. Libraries were prepared by immunoSEQ multiplex PCR; TCRdb keeps only in-frame clonotypes and omits some of them. The sample shows 150,000 or so clones, less than 90% of them seen only once. Sample time point: baseline pretreatment blood. As for treatment: 15 Gy SBRT to primary tumor, nephrectomy 4 weeks later. This specimen consisted of blood, obtained from a patient whose treatment included radiotherapy and nephrectomy. These receptors all come from a woman in her 70s with renal cell carcinoma.

The chain employs TRBV18 and TRBJ2-4, with 9 bases aligning to TRBD1. Looked up from germline, CDR1 is KGHSH and CDR2 is LQKENI. CDR3 length: 15 residues. Germline trimming cut 1 base from V and 4 bases from J; bases unmatched to any gene: 2. CDR3 in amino acids: CASSPQTGGKNIQYF. The DNA of the CDR3 is TGTGCCAGCTCACCACAGACAGGGGGAAAAAACATTCAGTACTTC.

The chain has TRBV7-3 and TRBJ1-2; D not resolved. CDR1 SGHTA and CDR2 FQGTGA come from the germline V gene. The CDR3 is made up of 13 amino acids. V was trimmed by 2 bases and J by 13 bases, leaving 17 bases between them. Here the CDR3 DNA reads TGTGCCAGCAGCTTAGCCCCGGACGGATTCAGCACCTTC. Translating it yields CASSLAPDGFSTF.

The chain employs TRBV6-5 and TRBJ1-2; D gene unclear. The CDR3 spans 12 residues. Germline CDR1 reads MNHEY; CDR2 reads SVGAGI. V lost 1 base, J lost 7 bases, and 7 bases lay in between. The CDR3 here is CASSYFRGGYTF. Here the CDR3 DNA reads TGTGCCAGCAGTTACTTCCGAGGTGGCTACACCTTC.

The CDR3 region is CASSLAGGDEQFF. The CDR3 bases are TGTGCCAGCAGCTTAGCGGGCGGAGATGAGCAGTTCTTC. This chain joins TRBV7-9 and TRBJ2-1; D is uncertain. Germline V gene data show CDR1 as SEHNR and CDR2 as FQNEAQ (reference sequence). This CDR3 has 13 amino acids. V gave up 0 bases and J gave up 8 bases, with 8 bases separating them.

This clone has just a few counts. The chain recombines TRBV5-1 with TRBJ1-1; no clear D. The CDR3 has 13 amino acids. Germline V lookup: CDR1 SGHRS, CDR2 YFSETQ. Trimming took 6 bases from V and 5 from J, leaving 14 bases between them. CDR3 sequence reads: CASKRGLLTEAFF. CDR3 nucleotides: TGCGCCAGCAAACGGGGTTTACTGACTGAAGCTTTCTTT.

This chain joins TRBV7-2 and TRBJ2-7; D is possibly TRBD2 (6 bases). The CDR3 consists of 14 residues. Between the trimmed V and J ends, which lost 7 bases and 3 bases, there was a span of 16 bases. Per the germline V gene, CDR1 is SGHTA and CDR2 is FQGNSA. The chain's CDR3 is CASTLRIAVYEQYF. CDR3 sequence (DNA): TGTGCCAGCACCCTAAGAATAGCGGTCTACGAGCAGTACTTC.

This chain connects TRBV6-5 to TRBJ1-2, with a tentative D call TRBD1 (5 bases). Germline values: CDR1 MNHEY, CDR2 SVGAGI. V was shortened by 8 bases and J by 4 bases, with 8 bases between the two germline ends. This CDR3 has 11 residues. CDR3 DNA: TGTGCCAGCGGAGACAGCTATGGCTACACCTTC. Residues: CASGDSYGYTF.